This T cell receptor (beta chain) stems from a study of T cells in Graves' hyperthyroidism and ophthalmopathy. Stable Graves' hyperthyroidism denoted no ophthalmopathy progression over 18 months. Amplification yielded TCR beta CDR3 regions, with RNA transcripts as the source. When the TCR CDR3 underwent first-round RT-PCR, the HTBI primer set was used. Using its own MiXCR run on the multiplex PCR reads, TCRdb lists one record per CDR3 protein. The sample holds 700,000 to 950,000 distinct CDR3 sequences, about 35% seen once. This clonotype was detected many times. The origin of this receptor is a woman aged 40 to 49 with Graves' hyperthyroidism. The specimen was blood.

The chain's CDR3 is CAIGGQKNTEAFF. As DNA, the CDR3 is TGTGCCATCGGAGGACAGAAGAACACTGAAGCTTTCTTT. The chain recombines TRBV6-5 with TRBJ1-1, with D perhaps matching TRBD1 (6 bases). The CDR3 is 13 amino acids. The V gene's germline CDR1 is MNHEY and CDR2 SVGAGI. V was trimmed by 10 bases and J by 1 base, leaving 13 bases between them.